This T cell receptor (beta chain) comes out of a study of tumor and adjacent non-tumor tissue in lung cancer. At the level of the study: Aged 31 to 76 years, patients included roughly ten men and roughly 5 women with stage I to III disease. On average, productive TCRbeta reads reached some 4.2 million per sample.

This sample's RNA came from whole unsorted tissue. The normal lung tissue was taken more than 3 cm from the tumor edge. V was cut by 0 bases and J by 9 bases, with 12 bases left in between. Germline V gene data show CDR1 as MNHEY and CDR2 as SVGEGT. This CDR3 contains 14 residues. Overall study results and limits: TCR diversity was significantly greater in tumor than normal lung tissue. Tumor repertoires had a smaller top 100 clone share than normal lung.

About this clonotype itself: Its antigen remains unidentified.

A modified ARM-PCR protocol with three rounds of nested PCR amplified TCRbeta. TCRdb ran MiXCR on the multiplex PCR reads and lists one entry per CDR3 protein. The sample records about 77,000 distinct CDR3 sequences, more than 65% being singletons. Material: distant non-tumor lung tissue. This TCR derives from a man between 65 and 79 years old with non-small cell lung cancer. V is TRBV6-2 or TRBV6-3 and J is TRBJ1-5, with D possibly being TRBD1 (5 bases). CDR3 in amino acids: CASSYSRGNRPQHF. CDR3 DNA: TGTGCCAGCAGTTACTCACGGGGGAACCGGCCCCAGCATTTT.